This T cell receptor (beta chain) stems from a study of blood T cell repertoires in COVID-19. The wider study: T cells, B-cell-depleted T cells, or PBMCs provided the cDNA or gDNA that served as material.

The V and J ends lost 2 bases and 4 bases respectively, with 14 bases between them. Germline CDR1 reads SGHVS; CDR2 reads FNYEAQ. The CDR3 consists of 15 residues. Libraries were prepared by immunoSEQ multiplex PCR; TCRdb keeps only in-frame clonotypes and omits some of them. This sample has 180,000 or so clones, with 65% to 85% found just once. Each participant's cohort was designated according to participant-reported clinical history. Each recovered donor of Cohort 3 presented with two negative PCRs, clearance, or symptom resolution. This clone has a handful of counts. The sequenced sample consisted of PBMCs or T cells enriched from blood (not recorded which). The TCR sequence derives from a man in his forties who had recovered from COVID-19. The chain combines TRBV7-6 with TRBJ1-1; tentatively, D is TRBD1 (5 bases). CDR3 sequence reads: CASSLSGTQPTEAFF. As DNA, the CDR3 is TGTGCCAGCAGCTTAAGCGGGACGCAACCCACTGAAGCTTTCTTT.